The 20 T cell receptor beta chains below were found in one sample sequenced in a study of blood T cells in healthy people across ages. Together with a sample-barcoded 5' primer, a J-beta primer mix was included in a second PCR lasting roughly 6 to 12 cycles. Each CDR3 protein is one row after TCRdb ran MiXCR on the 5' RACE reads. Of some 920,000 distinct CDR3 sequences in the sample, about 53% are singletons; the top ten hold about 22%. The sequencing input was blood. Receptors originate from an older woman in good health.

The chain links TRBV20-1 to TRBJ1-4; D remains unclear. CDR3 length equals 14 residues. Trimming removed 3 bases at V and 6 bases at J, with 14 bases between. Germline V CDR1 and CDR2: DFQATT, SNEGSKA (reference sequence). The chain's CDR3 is CSASGGKLDEKLFF. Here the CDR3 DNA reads TGCAGTGCTAGCGGCGGAAAGTTGGATGAAAAACTGTTTTTT.

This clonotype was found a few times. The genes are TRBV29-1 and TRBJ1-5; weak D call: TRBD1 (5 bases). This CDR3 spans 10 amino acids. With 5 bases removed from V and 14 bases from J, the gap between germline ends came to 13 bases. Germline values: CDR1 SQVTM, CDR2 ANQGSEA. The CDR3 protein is CSVLDSEEHF. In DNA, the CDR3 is TGCAGCGTTCTCGACAGCGAGGAGCATTTT.

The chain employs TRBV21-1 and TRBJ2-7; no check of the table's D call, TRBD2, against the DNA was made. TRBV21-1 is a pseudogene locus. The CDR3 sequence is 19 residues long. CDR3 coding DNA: TGTGCCAGCAGCAAAGGAAAGGGACTAGCGGGAGGTGGGACCTACGAGCAGTACTTC. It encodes CASSKGKGLAGGGTYEQYF.

The CDR3 DNA follows: TGCAGCGCCCCCGGCTATAGCTCCTACGAGCAGTACTTC. Its translation: CSAPGYSSYEQYF. The J gene is TRBJ2-7, the V gene TRBV29-1, with no clear D. The ends were cut back, 7 bases at V and 0 bases at J, with 13 bases in the middle. This CDR3 contains 13 residues. CDR1 SQVTM and CDR2 ANQGSEA come from the germline V gene.

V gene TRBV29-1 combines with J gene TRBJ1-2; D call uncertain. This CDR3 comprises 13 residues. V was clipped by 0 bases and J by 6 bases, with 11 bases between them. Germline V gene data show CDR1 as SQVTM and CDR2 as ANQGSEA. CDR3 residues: CSVEETTTNGYTF. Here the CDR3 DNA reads TGCAGCGTTGAAGAGACGACGACTAATGGCTACACCTTC. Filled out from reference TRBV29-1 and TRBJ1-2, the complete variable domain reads SAVISQKPSRDICQRGTSLTIQCQVDSQVTMMFWYRQQPGQSLTLIATANQGSEATYESGFVIDKFPISRPNLTFSTLTVSNMSPEDSSIYLCSVEETTTNGYTFGSGTRLTVV.

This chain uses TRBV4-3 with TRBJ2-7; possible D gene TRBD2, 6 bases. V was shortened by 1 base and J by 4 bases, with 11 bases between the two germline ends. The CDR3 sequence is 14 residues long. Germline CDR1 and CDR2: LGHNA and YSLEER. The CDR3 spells CASSQGLGGYEQYF. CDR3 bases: TGCGCCAGCAGCCAAGGACTAGGAGGGTACGAGCAGTACTTC.

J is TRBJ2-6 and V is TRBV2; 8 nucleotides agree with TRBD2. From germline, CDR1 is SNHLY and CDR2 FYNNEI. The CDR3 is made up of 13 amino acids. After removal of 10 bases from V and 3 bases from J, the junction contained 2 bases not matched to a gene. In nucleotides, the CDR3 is TGTGCCAAGCGGGAGAATGGGGCCAACGTCCTGACTTTC. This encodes CAKRENGANVLTF.

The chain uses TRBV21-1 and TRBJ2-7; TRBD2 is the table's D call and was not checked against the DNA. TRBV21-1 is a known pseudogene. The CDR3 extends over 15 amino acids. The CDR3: CASRTDWDFPYEQYF. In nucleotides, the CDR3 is TGTGCCAGCAGAACGGATTGGGACTTTCCCTACGAGCAGTACTTC.

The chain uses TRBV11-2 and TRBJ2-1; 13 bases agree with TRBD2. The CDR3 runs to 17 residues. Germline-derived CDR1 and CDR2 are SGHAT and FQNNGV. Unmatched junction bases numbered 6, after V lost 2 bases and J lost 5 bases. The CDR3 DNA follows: TGTGCCAGCAGCTTAAGTCGGGGGACTAGCGGGAACAATGAGCAGTTCTTC. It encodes CASSLSRGTSGNNEQFF.

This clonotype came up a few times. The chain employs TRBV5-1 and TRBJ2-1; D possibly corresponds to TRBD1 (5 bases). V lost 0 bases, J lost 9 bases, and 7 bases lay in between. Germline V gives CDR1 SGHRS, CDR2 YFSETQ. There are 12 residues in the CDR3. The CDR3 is CASSLVGVEQFF. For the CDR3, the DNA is TGCGCCAGCAGCTTGGTAGGGGTTGAGCAGTTCTTC.

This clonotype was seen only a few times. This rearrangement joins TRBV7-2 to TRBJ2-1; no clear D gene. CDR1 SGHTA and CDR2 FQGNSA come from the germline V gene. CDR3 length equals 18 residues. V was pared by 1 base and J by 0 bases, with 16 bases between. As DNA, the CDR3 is TGTGCCAGCAGCTTAGTAGTGAGTTCCGTATCCTCCTACAATGAGCAGTTCTTC. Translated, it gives CASSLVVSSVSSYNEQFF.

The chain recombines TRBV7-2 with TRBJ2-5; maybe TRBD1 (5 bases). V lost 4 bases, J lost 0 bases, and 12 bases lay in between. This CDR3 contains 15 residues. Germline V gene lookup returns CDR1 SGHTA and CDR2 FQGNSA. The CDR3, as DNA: TGTGCCAGCAGCTCACAAGTAGGGGACCAAGAGACCCAGTACTTC. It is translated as CASSSQVGDQETQYF.

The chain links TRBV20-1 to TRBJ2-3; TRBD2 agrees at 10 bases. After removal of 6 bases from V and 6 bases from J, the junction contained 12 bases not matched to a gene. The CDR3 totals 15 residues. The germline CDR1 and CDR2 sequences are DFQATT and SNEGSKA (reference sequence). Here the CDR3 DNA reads TGCAGTGCCCCAAGGTCAGGACTAGCGGACGATACGCAGTATTTT. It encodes CSAPRSGLADDTQYF.

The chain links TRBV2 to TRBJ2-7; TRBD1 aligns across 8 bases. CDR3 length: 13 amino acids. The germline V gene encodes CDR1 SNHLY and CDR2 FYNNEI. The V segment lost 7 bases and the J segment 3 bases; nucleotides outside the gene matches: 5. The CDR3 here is CASTPTGVYEQYF. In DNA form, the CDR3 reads TGTGCCAGCACCCCGACAGGGGTCTACGAGCAGTACTTC. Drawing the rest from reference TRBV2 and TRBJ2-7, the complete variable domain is EPEVTQTPSHQVTQMGQEVILRCVPISNHLYFYWYRQILGQKVEFLVSFYNNEISEKSEIFDDQFSVERPDGSNFTLKIRSTKLEDSAMYFCASTPTGVYEQYFGPGTRLTVT.

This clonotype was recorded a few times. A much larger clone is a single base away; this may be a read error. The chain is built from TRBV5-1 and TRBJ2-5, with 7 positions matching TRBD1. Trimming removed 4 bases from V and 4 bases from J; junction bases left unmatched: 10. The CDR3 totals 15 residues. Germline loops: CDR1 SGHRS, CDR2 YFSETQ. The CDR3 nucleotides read TGCGCCAGCAGCACGTCCGGGAACAGGGGAGAGACCCAGTACTTC. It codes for CASSTSGNRGETQYF.

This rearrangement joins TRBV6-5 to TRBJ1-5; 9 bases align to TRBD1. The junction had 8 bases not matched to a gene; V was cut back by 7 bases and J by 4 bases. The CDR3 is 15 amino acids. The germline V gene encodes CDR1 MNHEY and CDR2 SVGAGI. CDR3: CASKPGGTGNQPQHF. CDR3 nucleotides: TGTGCCAGCAAACCCGGGGGGACAGGGAATCAGCCCCAGCATTTT.

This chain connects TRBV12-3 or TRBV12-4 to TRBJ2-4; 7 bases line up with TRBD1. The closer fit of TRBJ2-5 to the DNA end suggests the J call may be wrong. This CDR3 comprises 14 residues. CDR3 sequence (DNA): TGTGCCAGCAGTTTAGGGGCACAGGGGGAGACCCAGTACTTC. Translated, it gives CASSLGAQGETQYF.

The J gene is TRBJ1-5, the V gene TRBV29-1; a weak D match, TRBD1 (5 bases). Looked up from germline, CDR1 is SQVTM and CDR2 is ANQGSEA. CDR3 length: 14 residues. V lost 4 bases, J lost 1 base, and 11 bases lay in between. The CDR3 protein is CSVVLGRSNQPQHF. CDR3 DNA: TGCAGCGTTGTCTTGGGACGGAGCAATCAGCCCCAGCATTTT.

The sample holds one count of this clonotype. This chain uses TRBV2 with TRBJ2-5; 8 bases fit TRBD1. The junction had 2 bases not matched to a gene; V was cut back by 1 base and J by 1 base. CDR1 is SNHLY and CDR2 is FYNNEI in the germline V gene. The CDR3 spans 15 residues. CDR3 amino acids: CASSEGQGIQETQYF. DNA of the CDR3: TGTGCCAGCAGTGAAGGACAGGGGATCCAAGAGACCCAGTACTTC.

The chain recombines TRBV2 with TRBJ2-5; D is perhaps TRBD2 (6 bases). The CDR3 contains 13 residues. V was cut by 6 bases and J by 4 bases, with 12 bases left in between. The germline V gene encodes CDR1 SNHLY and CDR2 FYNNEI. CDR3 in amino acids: CASRLAPPETQYF. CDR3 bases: TGTGCCAGCAGACTAGCTCCCCCAGAGACCCAGTACTTC.